The 24 T cell receptor beta chains presented below share a single source sample, sequenced in a study of blood T cell repertoires in COVID-19. Only in-frame clones appear in the TCRdb table, and some are missing; sequencing was by immunoSEQ multiplex PCR. The sample has some 50,000 clones; 77% are singletons. Sequencing input: peripheral blood. All receptors derive from a human donor with active or convalescent COVID-19. The donor label of this sample is uncertain.

The chain couples TRBV19 to TRBJ1-3, with TRBD1 matching over 8 bases. Germline V gene sequence: CDR1 LNHDA, CDR2 SQIVND (reference sequence). V trimming: 3 bases; J trimming: 0 bases; junction bases outside the gene matches: 4. This CDR3 has 16 amino acids. Here the CDR3 reads CASSIRTGSSGNTIYF. The CDR3 DNA reads as TGTGCCAGTAGTATTCGGACAGGGAGCTCTGGAAACACCATATATTTT. The full variable domain, completed using reference TRBV19 and TRBJ1-3, is DGGITQSPKYLFRKEGQNVTLSCEQNLNHDAMYWYRQDPGQGLRLIYYSQIVNDFQKGDIAEGYSVSREKKESFPLTVTSAQKNPTAFYLCASSIRTGSSGNTIYFGEGSWLTVV.

The V gene is TRBV5-1, the J gene TRBJ1-5, with TRBD1 identical over 7 bases. Per germline, CDR1 SGHRS and CDR2 YFSETQ. The CDR3 has 14 amino acids. The V segment lost 4 bases and the J segment 4 bases; nucleotides outside the gene matches: 5. In nucleotides, the CDR3 is TGCGCCAGCAGCCCCCAGGGGGAAAATCAGCCCCAGCATTTT. It specifies CASSPQGENQPQHF.

The gene calls are TRBV27 and TRBJ2-7; 8 bases map to TRBD1. V shed 5 bases and J 3 bases; nucleotides not matched to a gene: 6. CDR1 MNHEY and CDR2 SMNVEV come from the germline V gene (reference sequence). The length of the CDR3 is 14 residues. CDR3 protein: CASSPRQGRYEQYF. The DNA for the CDR3 is TGTGCCAGCAGTCCAAGACAGGGGCGCTACGAGCAGTACTTC.

The chain uses TRBV10-2 and TRBJ1-3; D is undetermined. Germline V lookup: CDR1 WSHSY, CDR2 SAAADI. The CDR3 is made up of 14 amino acids. The ends were cut back, 0 bases at V and 4 bases at J, with 7 bases in the middle. In DNA form, the CDR3 reads TGCGCCAGCAGTGAGTCGAGGGAAGGAAACACCATATATTTT. This encodes CASSESREGNTIYF.

With regard to this clone: At one end, the junction sequence differs from germline, possibly due to a read error. Here the CDR3 DNA reads TGTGCCCGCAGGGGGGGGCGGGCGCTGTCGGCCGGGGAGCTGTTTTTT. Translated: CARRGGRALSAGELFF. V is TRBV3-1 (or the pseudogene TRBV3-2) and J is TRBJ2-2, with D tentatively TRBD1 or TRBD2 (7 bases each). The CDR3 sequence is 16 residues long. The germline V gene has CDR1 LGHDT and CDR2 YNNKEL (reference sequence).

This chain connects TRBV28 to TRBJ2-5; perhaps TRBD1 as D (5 bases). CDR3 size: 15 residues. CDR1 is MDHEN, CDR2 SYDVKM, per germline. The germline V and J ends were trimmed by 3 bases and 2 bases, with 13 bases remaining between them. The CDR3 loop reads CASSFSPQEQETQYF. CDR3 DNA sequence: TGTGCCAGCAGTTTCAGCCCACAGGAGCAAGAGACCCAGTACTTC.

J is TRBJ1-1 and V is TRBV7-3; the match to TRBD1 covers 9 bases. Germline CDR1 reads SGHTA; CDR2 reads FQGTGA. V gave up 5 bases and J gave up 2 bases; unmatched junction bases: 3. This CDR3 comprises 14 residues. CDR3 in amino acids: CASSPTGGNTEAFF. The DNA for the CDR3 is TGTGCCAGCAGCCCTACAGGGGGCAACACTGAAGCTTTCTTT.

The chain uses TRBV7-2 and TRBJ2-2; the D is unclear. The length of the CDR3 is 13 residues. Looked up from germline, CDR1 is SGHTA and CDR2 is FQGNSA. Trimming removed 1 base at V and 4 bases at J, with 4 bases between. As DNA, the CDR3 is TGTGCCAGCAGCTTAGGGCCCACCGGGGAGCTGTTTTTT. Its protein product is CASSLGPTGELFF.

This clone was seen once. This chain uses TRBV7-8 with TRBJ1-5; D gene uncertain. This CDR3 contains 16 residues. CDR1 and CDR2 (germline): SGHVS, FQNEAQ. Trimming removed 5 bases from V and 4 bases from J, with 18 bases in between. The CDR3 region has the DNA TGTGCCAGCAGCCATGGAACCGGGAGCCCAAATCAGCCCCAGCATTTT. It specifies CASSHGTGSPNQPQHF.

V is TRBV2 and J is TRBJ1-1; D is possibly TRBD1 (6 bases). In germline, CDR1 is SNHLY, CDR2 FYNNEI. This CDR3 is built from 14 residues. With 7 bases removed from V and 3 bases from J, the gap between germline ends came to 15 bases. In DNA form, the CDR3 reads TGTGCCAGCACTAACAGGGTTGGATACACTGAAGCTTTCTTT. This encodes CASTNRVGYTEAFF.

This clone has a count of ten or more. The J gene is TRBJ2-7, the V gene TRBV10-1, with a possible D match to TRBD1 (5 bases). There are 14 residues in the CDR3. Between the trimmed V and J ends, which lost 2 bases and 7 bases, there was a span of 15 bases. Germline V gene lookup returns CDR1 WNHNN and CDR2 SYGVQD (reference sequence). Here the CDR3 reads CASSERGRLREQYF. Here the CDR3 DNA reads TGCGCCAGCAGTGAGAGGGGCCGTTTGAGAGAGCAGTACTTC.

The rearrangement uses TRBV6-5 and TRBJ1-4; D is perhaps TRBD1 (5 bases). The CDR3 is 13 residues long. CDR1 and CDR2 (germline): MNHEY, SVGAGI. The ends were cut back, 7 bases at V and 4 bases at J, with 10 bases in the middle. In DNA form, the CDR3 reads TGTGCCAGCAATGGGGGGGGTAATGAAAAACTGTTTTTT. Translation gives CASNGGGNEKLFF.

The chain uses TRBV19 and TRBJ2-1; no definite D call. Germline V gives CDR1 LNHDA, CDR2 SQIVND (reference sequence). The CDR3 loop spans 12 amino acids. Trimming cost V 2 bases and J 12 bases, with 11 bases left between them. DNA of the CDR3: TGTGCCAGTAGTATACAGGATCTCGGGCAGTTCTTC. Translated, it gives CASSIQDLGQFF.

The chain is built from TRBV3-1 (or the pseudogene TRBV3-2) and TRBJ2-2; D might be TRBD1 (6 bases). Deletions cut 3 bases from V and 6 bases from J, with 11 bases between. The CDR3 sequence is 14 residues long. Germline V lookup: CDR1 LGHDT, CDR2 YNNKEL (reference sequence). The CDR3 reads CASSHGTSPGELFF. DNA of the CDR3: TGTGCCAGCAGCCACGGGACAAGCCCCGGGGAGCTGTTTTTT.

The V gene is TRBV12-3 or TRBV12-4, the J gene TRBJ1-1, with D unresolved. V was clipped by 3 bases and J by 6 bases, with 5 bases between them. The CDR3 runs to 11 residues. The CDR3 protein is CASSLQSEAFF. As DNA, the CDR3 is TGTGCCAGCAGTTTGCAGTCTGAAGCTTTCTTT.

This clone was seen only a few times. This chain joins TRBV6-5 and TRBJ1-2; 7 positions agree with TRBD1. Trimming removed 2 bases from V and 2 bases from J; junction bases left unmatched: 8. The germline V gene encodes CDR1 MNHEY and CDR2 SVGAGI. The CDR3 covers 16 residues. CDR3: CASSYAAGQSNYGYTF. The CDR3 region has the DNA TGTGCCAGCAGTTACGCGGCGGGACAGTCAAACTATGGCTACACCTTC.

The chain recombines TRBV7-3 with TRBJ1-3; 8 nucleotides align to TRBD1. Germline-derived CDR1 and CDR2 are SGHTA and FQGTGA. The V and J ends lost 4 bases and 1 base, in that order; junction bases with no gene match: 6. The CDR3 has 16 residues. The CDR3 DNA reads TGTGCCAGCAGCTACGGACAGGGATCTTCTGGAAACACCATATATTTT. This encodes CASSYGQGSSGNTIYF.

The rearrangement uses TRBV19 and TRBJ2-7; TRBD2 is a possible D gene (8 bases). The CDR3 is made up of 14 amino acids. Germline CDR1 and CDR2: LNHDA and SQIVND (reference sequence). The ends were cut back, 5 bases at V and 5 bases at J, with 16 bases in the middle. CDR3 residues: CASSAGRGRDEQYF. DNA for the CDR3: TGTGCCAGTAGTGCCGGGAGGGGGCGGGACGAGCAGTACTTC.

The chain joins TRBV3-1 (or the pseudogene TRBV3-2) to TRBJ1-1, with a tentative D call TRBD1 (6 bases). CDR3 size: 14 residues. Germline-derived CDR1 and CDR2 are LGHDT and YNNKEL (reference sequence). Trimming cost V 4 bases and J 0 bases, with 9 bases left between them. The CDR3 DNA reads TGTGCCAGCAGCCCTGGACAGATGAACACTGAAGCTTTCTTT. It specifies CASSPGQMNTEAFF.

The chain links TRBV6-5 to TRBJ1-1; TRBD1 aligns across 12 bases. In germline, CDR1 is MNHEY, CDR2 SVGAGI. This CDR3 has 15 amino acids. The ends lost 8 bases at V and 6 bases at J; junction bases unmatched: 10. The CDR3 loop is CASWGGGTGGAEAFF. The CDR3 region has the DNA TGTGCCAGCTGGGGAGGAGGGACAGGGGGCGCTGAAGCTTTCTTT.

The chain carries TRBV10-3 and TRBJ1-2; TRBD1 agrees at 7 bases. This CDR3 has 16 amino acids. V dropped 7 bases and J dropped 4; count of bases not matched to a gene: 15. Germline V CDR1 and CDR2: ENHRY, SYGVKD. The CDR3 nucleotides read TGTGCCATCAAACAGGGGAAAGGGTTGGGATCCTATGGCTACACCTTC. This encodes CAIKQGKGLGSYGYTF.

This clone was recorded a few times. This chain uses TRBV24-1 with TRBJ2-5, with 13 nucleotides matching TRBD2. CDR1 is KGHDR and CDR2 is SFDVKD in the germline V gene. With V trimmed by 4 bases and J by 4 bases, 5 bases remained unmatched. The length of the CDR3 is 16 residues. The DNA of the CDR3 is TGTGCCACCAGTGACCGCGGACTAGCGGGAGTAGAGACCCAGTACTTC. It specifies CATSDRGLAGVETQYF.

This clone was seen a single time. The chain recombines TRBV5-1 with TRBJ2-1, with D perhaps TRBD2 (6 bases). V gave up 6 bases and J gave up 2 bases, with 21 bases separating them. This CDR3 comprises 17 residues. Germline V gene lookup returns CDR1 SGHRS and CDR2 YFSETQ. CDR3 sequence (DNA): TGCGCCAGCACCCTCGGAGGGGTCCAGGTTACCTACAATGAGCAGTTCTTC. Translated: CASTLGGVQVTYNEQFF.

V is TRBV6-5 and J is TRBJ1-5; possibly TRBD1 for D (5 bases). V was shortened by 6 bases and J by 7 bases, with 13 bases between the two germline ends. CDR3 length: 13 amino acids. The V gene's germline CDR1 is MNHEY and CDR2 SVGAGI. CDR3 protein: CASSTNPGQPQHF. In nucleotides, the CDR3 is TGTGCCAGCAGCACCAACCCAGGGCAGCCCCAGCATTTT.